A selection of T cell receptor beta chains follows, all from one sample in a study of shared clonotypes between healthy human individuals. Profiling relied on immunoSEQ multiplex PCR, and the TCRdb table lists in-frame clones only, not all of them. Of 1,100,000 or so clones listed, about 84% are singletons. The source material was memory CD4+ T cells from PBMCs. All receptors derive from a man between 18 and 35 years old in good health. Some clones in this sample may be carry-over from other donors' samples. The CDR3 runs from the conserved cysteine through the conserved F or W.

v_gene	j_gene	CDR3aa
TRBV9	TRBJ2-7	CASNDGGYEQYF
TRBV9	TRBJ1-1	CASSPQGLWDTEAFF
TRBV5-6	TRBJ2-7	CASSLAGASGIYEQYF
TRBV28	TRBJ2-3	CASSSASGGLYTQYF
TRBV4-3	TRBJ2-1	CASSHRGDRGNEQFF
TRBV2	TRBJ2-4	CASRDRWDIQYF
TRBV29-1	TRBJ1-2	CSVGGLNYGYTF
TRBV9	TRBJ1-5	CASSSSGTPLQPQHF
TRBV5-1	TRBJ2-3	CASSLGRGPTDTQYF
TRBV18	TRBJ1-5	CASSPAGQGIGQPQHF
TRBV14	TRBJ2-7	CASSRVQGRVGGEQYF
TRBV27	TRBJ2-5	CASSPYLPAGDNGRLETQYF
TRBV7-2	TRBJ2-1	CASSSGTSAHYNEQFF
TRBV5-1	TRBJ2-2	CASSLSGFDTGELFF
TRBV6-1	TRBJ2-3	CASSEEDTQYF
TRBV5-1	TRBJ2-3	CASSTGLAGSTDTQYF
TRBV6-1	TRBJ1-1	CASSGTGGYTEAFF
TRBV27	TRBJ1-4	CASSFRSSFNEKLFF
TRBV28	TRBJ2-2	CASRPTGTANTGELFF
TRBV5-4	TRBJ2-7	CASLTEGRPSEQYF
TRBV4-2	TRBJ1-2	CASSPTGTEYGYTF
TRBV9	TRBJ2-3	CASSVVTSGRDTQYF
TRBV11-2	TRBJ1-1	CASSLGRWGVEAFF
TRBV7-9	TRBJ2-4	CASSYLDRENIQYF
TRBV6-1	TRBJ1-1	CASKVGRDTEAFF
TRBV5-4	TRBJ2-5	CASSLPRDRGIETQYF
TRBV11-1	TRBJ2-1	CASSAGTSRYNEQFF
TRBV10-3	TRBJ1-1	CAISESQGSYTEAFF
TRBV6-6	TRBJ2-1	CASSRDRVDNEQFF
TRBV27	TRBJ1-2	CASSPTGNYGYTF
TRBV11-2	TRBJ2-1	CASSHRDWRGEQFF
TRBV11-2	TRBJ2-7	CASSLALGGYEQYF
TRBV6-5	TRBJ2-7	CASSYAPFAVSYEQYF
TRBV28	TRBJ1-1	CASSFSGQMNTEAFF
TRBV5-1	TRBJ2-1	CASSLLAAVGNEQFF
TRBV29-1	TRBJ2-5	CSVGAGAQETQYF
TRBV5-1	TRBJ1-1	CASSEDRPSNTEAFF
TRBV30	TRBJ2-5	CAWRAPAQETQYF
TRBV7-9	TRBJ2-2	CASSFRRTNTGELFF
TRBV29-1	TRBJ2-1	CSATAGSYNEQFF
TRBV6-5	TRBJ1-4	CASSPGGEKLFF
TRBV19	TRBJ1-1	CASSIASGRGTAFF
TRBV4-2	TRBJ2-2	CASSQDTVAPPTGTGKAGELFF
TRBV5-1	TRBJ2-5	CASSLKRLGETQYF
TRBV10-3	TRBJ1-4	CATRNRVREKLFF
TRBV5-1	TRBJ2-2	CASSAGGPSGELFF
TRBV30	TRBJ1-5	CAWSEEIDQPQHF
TRBV2	TRBJ2-3	CASRKTGGADTQYF
TRBV4-1	TRBJ1-4	CASSLTDGVNEKLFF
TRBV28	TRBJ1-5	CASRQTGDNQPQHF
TRBV28	TRBJ2-7	CASSLPPQGSEQYF
TRBV5-1	TRBJ2-5	CASSLNRLWVKETQYF
TRBV9	TRBJ1-2	CASSGFRGLYGYTF
TRBV1	TRBJ2-3	CTSSLSGMTDTQYF